This TCR beta chain was captured by sequencing in a study of cytomegalovirus exposure and HLA in healthy donors. Across the study: An analysis done earlier identified 90 million to 120 million unique TCR beta sequences from about 179 million T cells. General study findings and limits: Trimming of TCR beta V- and J-genes showed a link, identified in a later analysis, to a missense DCLRE1C variant.

Germline-derived CDR1 and CDR2 are SEHNR and FQNEAQ (reference sequence). The CDR3 totals 15 residues. With regard to this clone: Its antigen is unknown.

Both 60 Vbeta primers and 13 Jbeta primers went into the PCR. Some clones are missing from TCRdb's copy, which holds only in-frame ones; the method was immunoSEQ multiplex PCR. The sample holds approximately 160,000 clones, around 83% seen once. This clonotype originated in a man over 45 in good health and CMV-seropositive. The source material was PBMCs. The genes are TRBV7-9 and TRBJ2-5; a possible D gene is TRBD2 (7 bases). The DNA matches TRBJ2-7 better at its end, which makes the J call doubtful. The CDR3 nucleotides are TGTGCCAGCAGCTTTAGGGGGGGGGCCATCTACGAGCAGTACTTC. Its translation is CASSFRGGAIYEQYF.